The source of this T cell receptor beta chain is a study of T cell repertoires in cytomegalovirus infection. In the study overall: It can be stated that public TCR beta signatures indicated CMV infection as well as a matching HLA type. Study findings and constraints: HLA-C-restricted CMV clonotypes gave the most frequent clonotype in two of eight donors. Accumulated public TCR beta family frequency recognized individuals carrying CMV together with the relevant HLA.

TCRdb redid the calling of the reads with MiXCR, one entry per CDR3 protein. The sample includes more than 400,000 distinct CDR3 sequences, 26% of them seen just once. Details on this clonotype: Its specificity is not known.

V lost 6 bases and J 10 bases, leaving 18 bases between the germline ends. The length of the CDR3 is 13 residues. Germline lookup yields CDR1 KGHSH and CDR2 LQKENI. The sequenced material came from PBMCs. This clonotype originated in a human donor in good health (CMV status not recorded). Some clones in this sample may be carry-over from other donors' samples. The chain combines TRBV18 with TRBJ1-1; D unresolved. The DNA for the CDR3 is TGTGCCAGCTCGCCAGATGTCGAATCGGGAGCTTTCTTT. Residues: CASSPDVESGAFF.